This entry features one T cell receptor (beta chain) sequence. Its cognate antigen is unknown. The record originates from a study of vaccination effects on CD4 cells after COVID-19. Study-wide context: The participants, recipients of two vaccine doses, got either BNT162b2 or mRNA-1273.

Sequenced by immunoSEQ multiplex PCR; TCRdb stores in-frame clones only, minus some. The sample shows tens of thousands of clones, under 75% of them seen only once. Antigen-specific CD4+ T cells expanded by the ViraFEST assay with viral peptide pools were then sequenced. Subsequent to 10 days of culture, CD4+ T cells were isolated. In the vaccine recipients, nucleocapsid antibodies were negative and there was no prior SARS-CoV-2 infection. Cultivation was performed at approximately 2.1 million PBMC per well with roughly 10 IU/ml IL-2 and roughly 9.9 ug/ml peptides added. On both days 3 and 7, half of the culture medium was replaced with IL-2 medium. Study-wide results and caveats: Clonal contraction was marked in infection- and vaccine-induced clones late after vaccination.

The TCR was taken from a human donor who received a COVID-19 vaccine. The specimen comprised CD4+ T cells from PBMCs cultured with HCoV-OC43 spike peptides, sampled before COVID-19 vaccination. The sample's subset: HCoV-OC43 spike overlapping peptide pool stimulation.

The CDR3 sequence is CASHQGSGNTIYF. As DNA, the CDR3 is TGTGCCAGCCATCAGGGCTCTGGAAACACCATATATTTT. The rearrangement uses TRBV6-5 and TRBJ1-3, with a tentative D call TRBD1 (5 bases). CDR1 MNHEY and CDR2 SVGAGI come from the germline V gene. V lost 8 bases and J lost 0, with 8 bases in between. CDR3 length equals 13 residues.